Shown below are 2 T cell receptor beta chains from a single sample sequenced in a study of shared T cell receptors in the human thymus (dated by TCRdb to the early 2020s). Library creation used the immunoSEQ multiplex PCR assay. Entries here come from immuneACCESS through TCRdb and include only in-frame sequences with V and J called. Some clones fail to appear in such tables; in the studies checked, an unresolved V gene covers under half of the shortfall, and the cause of the remainder is unknown. For this sample the table gives hundreds of thousands of clones, of which approximately 85% were detected only once. 0.0095% to 0.011% of the sample rests with the top ten. The same specimen was also included in a second study, on human thymus T cells.

Sequences were obtained from thymocytes. These receptor sequences come from a girl under three years old with a congenital heart defect. Donor details come from another sample of the same person, matched by shared clones.

This chain links TRBV5-1 with TRBJ1-2, with TRBD1 as a possible D gene (5 bases). Trimming pared 2 bases from V and 4 bases from J, leaving 9 bases between. From germline, CDR1 is SGHRS and CDR2 YFSETQ. The CDR3 extends over 13 amino acids. The CDR3 spells CASSFGGIYGYTF. As DNA, the CDR3 is TGCGCCAGCAGCTTTGGGGGGATCTATGGCTACACCTTC.

The CDR3 protein is CASSNGRAVNTEAFF. In nucleotides, the CDR3 is TGTGCCAGTAGTAACGGCAGGGCCGTGAACACTGAAGCTTTCTTT. The chain uses TRBV19 and TRBJ1-1; weak D call: TRBD1 (5 bases). Looked up from germline, CDR1 is LNHDA and CDR2 is SQIVND (reference sequence). This CDR3 region has 15 residues. V was cut by 4 bases and J by 0 bases, with 12 bases left in between. The entire variable domain, with the rest obtained from reference TRBV19 and TRBJ1-1, is as follows: DGGITQSPKYLFRKEGQNVTLSCEQNLNHDAMYWYRQDPGQGLRLIYYSQIVNDFQKGDIAEGYSVSREKKESFPLTVTSAQKNPTAFYLCASSNGRAVNTEAFFGQGTRLTVV.